These 17 T cell receptor beta chains were all obtained from the same sample, sequenced in a study of cytomegalovirus exposure and HLA in healthy donors. Vbeta (60) and Jbeta (13) primers were used in the PCR. Assay used: immunoSEQ multiplex PCR; TCRdb lists only in-frame clones, some missing. The sample lists 110,000 or so clones, under 80% occurring once. Sequencing used PBMCs. The receptors come from a woman aged 45-65 years in good health and CMV-seropositive.

This chain connects TRBV7-6 to TRBJ2-7, with D maybe TRBD1 (6 bases). Trimming took 5 bases from V and 6 from J, leaving 14 bases between them. CDR1 is SGHVS and CDR2 is FNYEAQ in the germline V gene. The CDR3 spans 13 residues. CDR3 loop: CASSPRDKLEQYF. CDR3 coding DNA: TGTGCCAGCAGCCCACGGGACAAGCTCGAGCAGTACTTC. Full variable domain (missing parts from reference TRBV7-6 and TRBJ2-7): GAGVSQSPRYKVTKRGQDVALRCDPISGHVSLYWYRQALGQGPEFLTYFNYEAQQDKSGLPNDRFSAERPEGSISTLTIQRTEQRDSAMYRCASSPRDKLEQYFGPGTRLTVT.

This rearrangement joins TRBV7-2 to TRBJ1-1, with a possible D match to TRBD1 (5 bases). The CDR3 covers 12 residues. Germline assignment: CDR1 SGHTA and CDR2 FQGNSA. The V end lost 1 base, the J end lost 11 bases, and 11 bases lay between the germline ends. CDR3 in amino acids: CASSLDLGAAFF. The CDR3 bases are TGTGCCAGCAGCTTAGATCTAGGGGCGGCTTTCTTT.

J is TRBJ2-1 and V is TRBV7-7, with D tentatively TRBD2 (6 bases). Germline CDR1 and CDR2: SSHAT and FNYEAQ (reference sequence). With 5 bases removed from V and 8 bases from J, the gap between germline ends came to 13 bases. The CDR3 extends over 13 amino acids. CDR3 DNA sequence: TGTGCCAGCAGCCGAGGGATAGCGGATGAGCAGTTCTTC. It yields the protein CASSRGIADEQFF.

This sequence joins TRBV2 and TRBJ2-5, with 10 bases lining up with TRBD2. V was clipped by 7 bases and J by 5 bases; unmatched bases: 7. The germline CDR1 and CDR2 sequences are SNHLY and FYNNEI. This CDR3 contains 14 residues. The CDR3 sequence: CASNPSGGRETQYF. DNA of the CDR3: TGTGCCAGCAACCCTAGCGGGGGCCGGGAGACCCAGTACTTC.

The chain employs TRBV27 and TRBJ1-1; D not certain. The germline V and J ends were trimmed by 9 bases and 5 bases, with 16 bases remaining between them. This CDR3 contains 13 residues. CDR1 MNHEY and CDR2 SMNVEV come from the germline V gene (reference sequence). The CDR3 spells CASGGPRATEAFF. The CDR3 nucleotides are TGTGCCAGTGGTGGCCCCCGAGCGACTGAAGCTTTCTTT.

This clone has more than one count but fewer than ten. The chain uses TRBV19 and TRBJ1-1; TRBD1 might be the D (6 bases). Per the germline V gene, CDR1 is LNHDA and CDR2 is SQIVND (reference sequence). The CDR3 totals 16 residues. V lost 6 bases, J lost 0 bases, and 17 bases lay in between. The CDR3 region has the DNA TGTGCCAGTAGCTCAGACAGGCGCCAAATGAACACTGAAGCTTTCTTT. Protein: CASSSDRRQMNTEAFF.

The chain has TRBV7-3 and TRBJ2-6; D ambiguous. CDR1 is SGHTA and CDR2 is FQGTGA in the germline V gene. The CDR3 is 12 amino acids. Trimming stripped 6 bases from V and 4 bases from J, with 4 bases between. Written as DNA, the CDR3 is TGTGCCAGCAGTCCAGGGGCCAACGTCCTGACTTTC. Amino acid sequence: CASSPGANVLTF.

V is TRBV9 and J is TRBJ2-5; a weak D match, TRBD2 (5 bases). The CDR3 covers 15 residues. Germline V lookup: CDR1 SGDLS, CDR2 YYNGEE. The V gene lost 0 bases and the J gene lost 4 bases, with 13 bases spanning the gap. Here the CDR3 reads CASSVANGGAETQYF. As DNA, the CDR3 is TGTGCCAGCAGCGTAGCTAATGGAGGCGCAGAGACCCAGTACTTC.

The V gene is TRBV2, the J gene TRBJ1-3; TRBD1 matches at 7 bases. Germline loops: CDR1 SNHLY, CDR2 FYNNEI. The CDR3 has 17 amino acids. With 6 bases clipped from V and 0 bases from J, the junction kept 11 bases outside the gene matches. The CDR3 DNA reads TGTGCCAGCAGCGTCGAAATGACAGGGAGCTCTGGAAACACCATATATTTT. It yields the protein CASSVEMTGSSGNTIYF.

The chain combines TRBV6-1 with TRBJ1-5; D possibly corresponds to TRBD1 (6 bases). V was trimmed by 4 bases and J by 5 bases, leaving 12 bases between them. Germline loops: CDR1 MNHNS, CDR2 SASEGT. This CDR3 has 14 residues. This CDR3 is CASSVTGPDQPQHF. The CDR3 nucleotides are TGTGCCAGCAGTGTCACAGGGCCGGATCAGCCCCAGCATTTT.

This clone came up a few times. The gene calls are TRBV5-6 and TRBJ1-5; D not certain. The CDR3 covers 15 residues. Trimming stripped 0 bases from V and 4 bases from J, with 11 bases between. Per germline, CDR1 SGHDT and CDR2 YYEEEE. Here the CDR3 reads CASSLGRFPNQPQHF. The CDR3 coding sequence is TGTGCCAGCAGCTTGGGGAGATTCCCAAATCAGCCCCAGCATTTT.

The chain has TRBV30 and TRBJ1-1; weak D call: TRBD1 (5 bases). CDR1 and CDR2 (germline): GTSNPN, SVGIG (reference sequence). The CDR3 loop spans 16 amino acids. V was trimmed by 3 bases and J by 7 bases, leaving 24 bases between them. The CDR3 protein is CAWSSRATLRGGEAFF. The CDR3, as DNA: TGTGCCTGGAGCTCCCGGGCCACACTAAGGGGAGGTGAAGCTTTCTTT.

The chain recombines TRBV29-1 with TRBJ2-3; 7 positions match TRBD2. J gave up 4 bases and V 4 bases, and 8 bases lay outside the gene matches. Per the germline V gene, CDR1 is SQVTM and CDR2 is ANQGSEA. The CDR3 has 14 amino acids. CDR3: CSVGNQRDADTQYF. As DNA, the CDR3 is TGCAGCGTTGGAAACCAGCGGGATGCAGATACGCAGTATTTT.

V is TRBV7-8 and J is TRBJ1-5, with 8 bases lining up with TRBD1. V shed 5 bases and J 1 base; nucleotides not matched to a gene: 16. Germline V gene sequence: CDR1 SGHVS, CDR2 FQNEAQ. The CDR3 length is 19 residues. The CDR3 DNA reads as TGTGCCAGCAGCGCGCGGACAGGGCGGGAGCTTTTGAGCAATCAGCCCCAGCATTTT. It yields the protein CASSARTGRELLSNQPQHF. Based on the CDR3 plus reference TRBV7-8 and TRBJ1-5, the full variable domain is GAGVSQSPRYKVAKRGQDVALRCDPISGHVSLFWYQQALGQGPEFLTYFQNEAQLDKSGLPSDRFFAERPEGSVSTLKIQRTQQEDSAVYLCASSARTGRELLSNQPQHFGDGTRLSIL.

The chain uses TRBV19 and TRBJ1-1; the D gene is possibly TRBD1 (5 bases). The CDR3 is 14 residues long. V gave up 3 bases and J gave up 1 base, with 9 bases separating them. The germline V gene has CDR1 LNHDA and CDR2 SQIVND (reference sequence). CDR3 DNA sequence: TGTGCCAGTAGTATGGGCAGGGAGAACACTGAAGCTTTCTTT. It translates to CASSMGRENTEAFF. Looking up the rest from reference TRBV19 and TRBJ1-1 gives the full variable domain: DGGITQSPKYLFRKEGQNVTLSCEQNLNHDAMYWYRQDPGQGLRLIYYSQIVNDFQKGDIAEGYSVSREKKESFPLTVTSAQKNPTAFYLCASSMGRENTEAFFGQGTRLTVV.

A single count supports this clone. The chain is built from TRBV28 and TRBJ1-1; D call uncertain. CDR1 is MDHEN, CDR2 SYDVKM, per germline. The CDR3 is 14 amino acids. V dropped 2 bases and J dropped 1 base, with 8 bases sitting between them. The CDR3 DNA reads TGTGCCAGCAGTTTAGTACAGCCGAACACTGAAGCTTTCTTT. Residues: CASSLVQPNTEAFF.

V and J are TRBV12-5 and TRBJ1-2; TRBD1 agrees at 7 bases. The ends lost 9 bases at V and 6 bases at J; junction bases unmatched: 13. CDR1 LGHNT and CDR2 FRNRAP come from the germline V gene. The CDR3 has 14 residues. The CDR3 region is CASERDSLHHGYTF. CDR3 in DNA: TGTGCTAGCGAGAGGGACAGTCTCCATCATGGCTACACCTTC. The whole variable domain, filled in from reference TRBV12-5 and TRBJ1-2, reads DARVTQTPRHKVTEMGQEVTMRCQPILGHNTVFWYRQTMMQGLELLAYFRNRAPLDDSGMPKDRFSAEMPDATLATLKIQPSEPRDSAVYFCASERDSLHHGYTFGSGTRLTVV.